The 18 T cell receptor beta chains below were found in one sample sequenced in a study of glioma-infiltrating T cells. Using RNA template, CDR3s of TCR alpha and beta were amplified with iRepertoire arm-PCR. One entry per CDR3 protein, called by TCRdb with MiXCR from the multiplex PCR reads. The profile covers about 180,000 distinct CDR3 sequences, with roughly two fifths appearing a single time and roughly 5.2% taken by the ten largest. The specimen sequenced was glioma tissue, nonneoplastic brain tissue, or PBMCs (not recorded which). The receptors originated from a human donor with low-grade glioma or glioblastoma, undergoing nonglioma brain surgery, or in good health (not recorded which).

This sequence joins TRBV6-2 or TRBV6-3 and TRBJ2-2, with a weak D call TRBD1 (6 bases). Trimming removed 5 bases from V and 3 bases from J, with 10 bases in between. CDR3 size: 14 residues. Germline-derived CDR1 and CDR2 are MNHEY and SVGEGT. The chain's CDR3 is CASSRTDHTGELFF. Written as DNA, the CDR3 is TGTGCCAGCAGTCGGACAGACCACACCGGGGAGCTGTTTTTT.

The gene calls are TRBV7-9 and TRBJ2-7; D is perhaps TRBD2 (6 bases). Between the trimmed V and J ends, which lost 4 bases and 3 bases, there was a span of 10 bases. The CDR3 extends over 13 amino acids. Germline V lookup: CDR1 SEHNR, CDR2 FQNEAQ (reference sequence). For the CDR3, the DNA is TGTGCCAGCAGCTCGGCGGGGATCTACGAGCAGTACTTC. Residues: CASSSAGIYEQYF.

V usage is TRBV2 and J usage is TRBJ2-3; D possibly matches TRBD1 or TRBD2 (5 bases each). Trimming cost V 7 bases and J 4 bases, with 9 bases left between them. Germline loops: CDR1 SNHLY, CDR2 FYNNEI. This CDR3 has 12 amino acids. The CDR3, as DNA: TGTGCCAGCATGAGGGGTCCAGATACGCAGTATTTT. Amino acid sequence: CASMRGPDTQYF.

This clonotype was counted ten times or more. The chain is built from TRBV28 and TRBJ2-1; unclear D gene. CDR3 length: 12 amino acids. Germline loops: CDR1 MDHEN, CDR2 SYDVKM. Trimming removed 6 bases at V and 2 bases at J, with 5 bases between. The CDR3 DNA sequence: TGTGCCAGCAGGGGAACCTACAATGAGCAGTTCTTC. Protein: CASRGTYNEQFF.

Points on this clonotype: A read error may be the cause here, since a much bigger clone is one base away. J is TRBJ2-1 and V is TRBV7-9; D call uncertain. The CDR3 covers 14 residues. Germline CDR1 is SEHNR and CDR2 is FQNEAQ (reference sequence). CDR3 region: CASSDPPSTNEQSF. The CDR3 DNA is TGTGCCAGCAGCGACCCCCCTTCCACAAATGAGCAGTCCTTC.

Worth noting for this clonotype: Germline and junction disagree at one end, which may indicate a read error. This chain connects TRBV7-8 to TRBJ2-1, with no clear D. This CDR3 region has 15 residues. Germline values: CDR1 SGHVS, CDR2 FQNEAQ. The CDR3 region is CASTYRPSCYNEKFF. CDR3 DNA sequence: TGTGCCAGCACGTATCGGCCGAGCTGCTACAATGAGAAGTTCTTC.

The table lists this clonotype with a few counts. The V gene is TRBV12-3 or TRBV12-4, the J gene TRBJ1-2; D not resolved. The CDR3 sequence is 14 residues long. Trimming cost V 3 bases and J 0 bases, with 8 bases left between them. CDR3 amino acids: CASSLGDTNYGYTF. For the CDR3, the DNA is TGTGCCAGCAGTTTGGGAGACACTAACTATGGCTACACCTTC.

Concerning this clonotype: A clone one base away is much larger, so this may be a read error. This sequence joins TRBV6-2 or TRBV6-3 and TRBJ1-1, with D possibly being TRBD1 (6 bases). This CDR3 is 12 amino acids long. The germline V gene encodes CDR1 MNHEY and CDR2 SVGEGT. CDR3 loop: CAISLGQRKAFF. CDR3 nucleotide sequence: TGTGCCATCAGTCTAGGACAGAGAAAAGCTTTCTTT.

CDR3 nucleotides: TGTGCCAGCTCAGTGGGACAGAATAACTATGGCTACACCTTC. This codes for CASSVGQNNYGYTF. The chain couples TRBV18 to TRBJ1-2; TRBD1 aligns across 7 bases. The CDR3 consists of 14 residues. After removal of 5 bases from V and 1 base from J, the junction contained 4 bases not matched to a gene. Germline lookup yields CDR1 KGHSH and CDR2 LQKENI.

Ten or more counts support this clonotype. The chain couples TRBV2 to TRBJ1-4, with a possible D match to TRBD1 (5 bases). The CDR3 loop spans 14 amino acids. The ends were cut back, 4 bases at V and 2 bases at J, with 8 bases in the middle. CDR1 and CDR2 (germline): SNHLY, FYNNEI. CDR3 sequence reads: CASSGGSTNEKLFF. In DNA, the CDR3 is TGTGCCAGCAGTGGGGGGAGCACTAATGAAAAACTGTTTTTT.

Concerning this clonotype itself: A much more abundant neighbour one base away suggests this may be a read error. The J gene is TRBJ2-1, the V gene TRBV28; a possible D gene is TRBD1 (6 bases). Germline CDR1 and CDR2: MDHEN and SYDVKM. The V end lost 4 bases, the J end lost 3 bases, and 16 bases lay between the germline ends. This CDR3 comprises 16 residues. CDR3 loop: CASSSISGQHYNEQFF. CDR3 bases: TGTGCCAGCAGTTCCATATCGGGACAACACTACAATGAGCAGTTCTTC.

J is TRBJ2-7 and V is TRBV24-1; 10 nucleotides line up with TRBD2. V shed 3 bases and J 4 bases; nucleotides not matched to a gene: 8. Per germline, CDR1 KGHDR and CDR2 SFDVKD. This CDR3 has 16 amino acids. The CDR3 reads CATSDPGTSVVYEQYF. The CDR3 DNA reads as TGTGCCACCAGTGATCCCGGGACTAGCGTCGTATACGAGCAGTACTTC.

CDR3 nucleotides: TGTGCCAGTAGTAAGGTCACTGGAGCTAACTATGGCTACACCTTC. Its translation: CASSKVTGANYGYTF. The rearrangement links TRBV19 to TRBJ1-2, with D hard to call. The V gene's germline CDR1 is LNHDA and CDR2 SQIVND (reference sequence). This CDR3 is built from 15 residues. V was cut by 4 bases and J by 0 bases, with 12 bases left in between.

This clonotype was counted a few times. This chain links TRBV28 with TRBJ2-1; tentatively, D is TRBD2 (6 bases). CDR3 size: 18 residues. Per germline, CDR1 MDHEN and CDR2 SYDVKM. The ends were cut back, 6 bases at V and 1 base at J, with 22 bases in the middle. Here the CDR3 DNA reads TGTGCCAGCAGAGTGCTCCCATTTGGAGGGTTGTCCTACAATGAGCAGTTCTTC. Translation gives CASRVLPFGGLSYNEQFF. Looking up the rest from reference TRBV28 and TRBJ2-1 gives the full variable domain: DVKVTQSSRYLVKRTGEKVFLECVQDMDHENMFWYRQDPGLGLRLIYFSYDVKMKEKGDIPEGYSVSREKKERFSLILESASTNQTSMYLCASRVLPFGGLSYNEQFFGPGTRLTVL.

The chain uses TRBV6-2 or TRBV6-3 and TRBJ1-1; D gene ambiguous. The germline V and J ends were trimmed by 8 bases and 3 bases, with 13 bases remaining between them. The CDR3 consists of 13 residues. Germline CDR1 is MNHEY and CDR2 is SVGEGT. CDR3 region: CASDDTSDTEAFF. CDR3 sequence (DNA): TGTGCCAGCGATGATACGAGTGACACTGAAGCTTTCTTT.

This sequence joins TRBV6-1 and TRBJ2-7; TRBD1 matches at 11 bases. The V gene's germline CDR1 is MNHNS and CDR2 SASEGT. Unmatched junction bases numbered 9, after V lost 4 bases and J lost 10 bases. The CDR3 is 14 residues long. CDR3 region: CASSGGTGGRYQYF. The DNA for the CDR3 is TGTGCCAGCAGTGGTGGGACAGGGGGTCGCTACCAGTACTTC.

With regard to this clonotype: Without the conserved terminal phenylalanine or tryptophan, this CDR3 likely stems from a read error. DNA for the CDR3: TGTGCCAGCAGCCTGGACAATAAGCCCCAGCATTCT. Protein sequence: CASSLDNKPQHS. The chain has TRBV2 and TRBJ1-5; tentative D call: TRBD1 (5 bases). The CDR3 totals 12 residues. From germline, CDR1 is SNHLY and CDR2 FYNNEI.

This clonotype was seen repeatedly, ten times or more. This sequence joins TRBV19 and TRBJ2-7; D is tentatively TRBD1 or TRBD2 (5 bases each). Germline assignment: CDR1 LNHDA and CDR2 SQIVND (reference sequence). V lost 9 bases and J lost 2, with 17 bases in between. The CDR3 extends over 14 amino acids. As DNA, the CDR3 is TGTGCCAGCAGCTTGCCGGGACGAGCCTACGAGCAGTACTTC. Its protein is CASSLPGRAYEQYF.